This T cell receptor beta chain was sequenced in a study of beta chain features in type 1 diabetes. Findings of the study overall: In comparison with healthy donors, patients had naive, central memory and Treg TCRB repertoires that appeared more similar. Type 1 diabetes patients had TCRB CDR3s that were shorter (moderately but significantly so) in all four CD4+ subsets. Patients and controls would share equally any PCR tilt toward shorter templates.

There are 12 residues in the CDR3. Trimming removed 7 bases at V and 7 bases at J, with 11 bases between. CDR1 and CDR2 from the germline V gene are MNHNS and SASEGT. To note about this clone: Antigen unknown.

Since all of the isolated RNA was reverse transcribed, expressed TCRB transcripts were what got sequenced. Repertoires were generated with immunoSEQ multiplex PCR, while TCRdb's copy carries only in-frame clones and drops some. The repertoire holds approximately 100,000 clones, approximately 39% seen once, with over 0.05% in the top ten. Over 95% purity was reached by all sorted populations. The V and J genes are TRBV6-1 and TRBJ1-5; D gene unclear. The receptor was derived from a woman between 18 and 29 years old in good health. What was sequenced was stem cell memory CD4+ T cells from blood. CDR3 DNA: TGTGCCAGCACCCCGGGGAGGCAGCCCCAGCATTTT. Protein product: CASTPGRQPQHF.